The following is a T cell receptor (beta chain) sequence with its context. Its antigen is undetermined. V shed 3 bases and J shed 1 base, with 12 bases lying between them. CDR1 SGHNT and CDR2 YENEEA come from the germline V gene. CDR3 size: 15 residues. Generated by immunoSEQ multiplex PCR, the TCRdb table keeps only in-frame clones and is missing some. The repertoire holds approximately 150,000 clones, with around 87% as singletons. The data belong to a study of cytomegalovirus exposure and HLA in healthy donors. Findings and limits, study-wide: Subsequent analysis found a tendency for first-cohort TCR clusters to co-occur within the approximately 130 validation repertoires.

While the first cohort had 600 to 750 subjects, the donors belonged to the separate validation cohort of 100 to 150 subjects. This TCR was sampled from a man aged 18 to 29 in good health and CMV-seropositive. The sample taken for sequencing was PBMCs. The V gene is TRBV11-3, the J gene TRBJ2-5, with D maybe TRBD2 (6 bases). Here the CDR3 reads CASSLGGGTQETQYF. CDR3 nucleotide sequence: TGTGCCAGCAGCTTGGGAGGCGGGACCCAAGAGACCCAGTACTTC. Using reference TRBV11-3 and TRBJ2-5 for the parts outside the CDR3, the full variable domain is EAGVVQSPRYKIIEKKQPVAFWCNPISGHNTLYWYLQNLGQGPELLIRYENEEAVDDSQLPKDRFSAERLKGVDSTLKIQPAELGDSAVYLCASSLGGGTQETQYFGPGTRLLVL.